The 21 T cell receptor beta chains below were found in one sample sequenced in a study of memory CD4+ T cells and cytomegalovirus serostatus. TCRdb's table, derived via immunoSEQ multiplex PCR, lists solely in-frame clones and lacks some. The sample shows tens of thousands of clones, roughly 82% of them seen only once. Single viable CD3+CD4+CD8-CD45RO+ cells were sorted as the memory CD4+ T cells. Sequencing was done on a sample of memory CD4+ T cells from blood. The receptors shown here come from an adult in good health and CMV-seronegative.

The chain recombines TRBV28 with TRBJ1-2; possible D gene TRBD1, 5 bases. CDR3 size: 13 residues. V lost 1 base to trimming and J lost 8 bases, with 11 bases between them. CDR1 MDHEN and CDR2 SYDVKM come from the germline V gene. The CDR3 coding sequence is TGTGCCAGCAGTTTATTGGCCAGGGTGGGCTACACCTTC. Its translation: CASSLLARVGYTF.

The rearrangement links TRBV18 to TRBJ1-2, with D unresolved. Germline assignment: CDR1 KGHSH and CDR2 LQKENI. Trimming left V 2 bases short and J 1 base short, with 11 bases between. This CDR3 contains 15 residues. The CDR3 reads CASSPVRSYNYGYTF. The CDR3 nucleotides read TGTGCCAGCTCACCAGTTCGTTCATATAACTATGGCTACACCTTC.

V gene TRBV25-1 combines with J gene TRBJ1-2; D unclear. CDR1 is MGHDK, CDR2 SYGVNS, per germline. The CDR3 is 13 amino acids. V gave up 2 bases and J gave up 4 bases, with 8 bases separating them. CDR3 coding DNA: TGTGCCAGCAGTGAAAACAGCTTCTATGGCTACACCTTC. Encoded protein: CASSENSFYGYTF.

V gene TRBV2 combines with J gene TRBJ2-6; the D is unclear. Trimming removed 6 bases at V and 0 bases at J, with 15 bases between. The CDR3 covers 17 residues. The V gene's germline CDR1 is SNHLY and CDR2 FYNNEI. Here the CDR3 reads CASRDGSWDSGANVLTF. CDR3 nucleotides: TGTGCCAGCAGAGACGGGTCCTGGGACTCTGGGGCCAACGTCCTGACTTTC.

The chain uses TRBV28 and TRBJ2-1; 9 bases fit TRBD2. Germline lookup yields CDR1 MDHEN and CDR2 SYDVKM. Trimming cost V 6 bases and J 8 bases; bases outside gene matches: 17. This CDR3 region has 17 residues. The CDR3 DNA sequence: TGTGCCAGCAGACCACCAGCGGGGGGCTGGGGCTTGGATGAGCAGTTCTTC. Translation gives CASRPPAGGWGLDEQFF.

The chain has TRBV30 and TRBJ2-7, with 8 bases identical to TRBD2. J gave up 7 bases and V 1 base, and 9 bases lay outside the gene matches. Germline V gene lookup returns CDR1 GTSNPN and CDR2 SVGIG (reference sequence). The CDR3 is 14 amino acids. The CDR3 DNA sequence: TGTGCCTGGAGTGGGACTAGCTCTTTGAGTGAGCAGTACTTC. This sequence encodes CAWSGTSSLSEQYF.

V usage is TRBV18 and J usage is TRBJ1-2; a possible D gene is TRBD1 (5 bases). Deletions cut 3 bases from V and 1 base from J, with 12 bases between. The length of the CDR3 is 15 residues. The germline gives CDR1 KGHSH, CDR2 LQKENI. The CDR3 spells CASSPAAGLNYGYTF. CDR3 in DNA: TGTGCCAGCTCACCCGCCGCAGGGCTTAACTATGGCTACACCTTC.

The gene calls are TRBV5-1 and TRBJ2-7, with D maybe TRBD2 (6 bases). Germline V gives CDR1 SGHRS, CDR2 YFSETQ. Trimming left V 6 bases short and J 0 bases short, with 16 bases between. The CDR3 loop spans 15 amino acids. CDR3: CASKLTGESSYEQYF. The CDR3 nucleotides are TGCGCCAGCAAACTCACGGGGGAAAGCTCCTACGAGCAGTACTTC.

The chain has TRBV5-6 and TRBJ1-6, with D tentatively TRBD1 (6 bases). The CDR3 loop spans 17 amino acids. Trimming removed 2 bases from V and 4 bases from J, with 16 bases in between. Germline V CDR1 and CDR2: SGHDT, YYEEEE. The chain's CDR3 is CASSLQGREGYNSPLHF. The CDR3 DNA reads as TGTGCCAGCAGCTTACAGGGACGGGAGGGTTATAATTCACCCCTCCACTTT.

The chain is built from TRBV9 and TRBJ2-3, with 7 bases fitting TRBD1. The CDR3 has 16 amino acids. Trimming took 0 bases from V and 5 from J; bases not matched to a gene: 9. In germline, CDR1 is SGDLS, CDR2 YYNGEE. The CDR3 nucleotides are TGTGCCAGCAGCGTAGCTGGAGAGGGGGCAGGAGATACGCAGTATTTT. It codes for CASSVAGEGAGDTQYF.

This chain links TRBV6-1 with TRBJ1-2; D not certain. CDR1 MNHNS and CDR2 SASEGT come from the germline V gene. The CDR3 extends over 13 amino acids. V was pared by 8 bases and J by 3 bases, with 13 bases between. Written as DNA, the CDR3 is TGTGCCAGCGTCGGAGGGAACTACTATGGCTACACCTTC. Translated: CASVGGNYYGYTF.

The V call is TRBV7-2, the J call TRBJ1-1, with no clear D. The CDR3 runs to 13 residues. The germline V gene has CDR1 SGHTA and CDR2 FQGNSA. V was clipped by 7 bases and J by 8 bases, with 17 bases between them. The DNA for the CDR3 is TGTGCCAGCACCCTACGGCGGGCGGGCGAAGCTTTCTTT. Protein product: CASTLRRAGEAFF.

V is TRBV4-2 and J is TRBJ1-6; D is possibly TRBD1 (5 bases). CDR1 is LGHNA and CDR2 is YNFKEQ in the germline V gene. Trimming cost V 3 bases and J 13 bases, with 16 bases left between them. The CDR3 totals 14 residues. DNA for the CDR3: TGTGCCAGCAGCCACCAGGGTATGGAGTCCCCCCTCCACTTT. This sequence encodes CASSHQGMESPLHF.

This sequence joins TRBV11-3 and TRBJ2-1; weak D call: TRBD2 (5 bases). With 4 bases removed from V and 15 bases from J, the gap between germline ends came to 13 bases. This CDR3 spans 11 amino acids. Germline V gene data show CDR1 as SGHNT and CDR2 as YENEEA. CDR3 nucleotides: TGTGCCAGCAGCTCGGAGGATGAACTGTTCTTC. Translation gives CASSSEDELFF.

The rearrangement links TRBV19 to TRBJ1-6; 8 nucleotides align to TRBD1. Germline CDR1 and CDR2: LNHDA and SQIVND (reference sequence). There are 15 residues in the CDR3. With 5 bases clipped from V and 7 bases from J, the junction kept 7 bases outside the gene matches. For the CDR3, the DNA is TGTGCCAGTAGTGAGGCAGGGGGCGGGAATTCACCCCTCCACTTT. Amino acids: CASSEAGGGNSPLHF.

CDR3 protein: CASSKAPEDNSPLHF. CDR3 coding DNA: TGTGCCAGCAGTAAAGCACCAGAGGATAATTCACCCCTCCACTTT. The chain couples TRBV21-1 to TRBJ1-6. TRBV21-1 is labeled a pseudogene. CDR3 length: 15 amino acids.

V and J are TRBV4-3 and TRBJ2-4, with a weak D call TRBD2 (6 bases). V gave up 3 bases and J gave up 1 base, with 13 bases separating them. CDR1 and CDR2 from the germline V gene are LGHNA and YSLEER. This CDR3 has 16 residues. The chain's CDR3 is CASSQHDGGAKNIQYF. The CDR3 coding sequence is TGCGCCAGCAGCCAGCACGACGGGGGTGCCAAAAACATTCAGTACTTC.

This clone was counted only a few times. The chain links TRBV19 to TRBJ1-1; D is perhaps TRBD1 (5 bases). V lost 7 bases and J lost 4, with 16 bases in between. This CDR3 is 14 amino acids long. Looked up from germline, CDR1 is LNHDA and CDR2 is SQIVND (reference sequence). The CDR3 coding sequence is TGTGCCAGTACCGTGATGGGGGAAGGCACTGAAGCTTTCTTT. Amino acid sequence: CASTVMGEGTEAFF.

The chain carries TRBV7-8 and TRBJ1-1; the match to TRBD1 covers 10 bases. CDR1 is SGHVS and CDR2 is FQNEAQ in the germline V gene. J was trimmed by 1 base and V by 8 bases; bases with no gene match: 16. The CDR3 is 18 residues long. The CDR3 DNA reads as TGTGCCAGCCTCGGTTCGCTCCGGGACAGGGGACAGAACACTGAAGCTTTCTTT. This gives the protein CASLGSLRDRGQNTEAFF.

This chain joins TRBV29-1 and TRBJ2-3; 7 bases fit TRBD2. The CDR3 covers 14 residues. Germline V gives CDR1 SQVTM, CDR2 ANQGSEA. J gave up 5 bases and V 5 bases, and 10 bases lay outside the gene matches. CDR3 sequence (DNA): TGCAGCGTTCATCGCGGGGGTGCGGGAGATACGCAGTATTTT. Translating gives CSVHRGGAGDTQYF.

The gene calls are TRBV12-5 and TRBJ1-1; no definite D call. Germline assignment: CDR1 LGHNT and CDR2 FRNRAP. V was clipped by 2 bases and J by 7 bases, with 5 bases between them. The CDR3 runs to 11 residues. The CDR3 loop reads CASGLSLEAFF. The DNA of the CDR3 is TGTGCTAGTGGTTTGTCCCTTGAAGCTTTCTTT.